The 6 T cell receptor beta chains reported below all come from one sample, sequenced in a study of blood T cell repertoires in COVID-19. Here immunoSEQ multiplex PCR was the method, and the copy in TCRdb shows in-frame clones only, minus some. The sample lists over 200,000 clones, roughly 84% occurring once. Material for sequencing was peripheral blood. The receptors originated from a woman of 80 years or more with active or convalescent COVID-19.

V and J are TRBV20-1 and TRBJ2-7, with 11 bases that match TRBD2. Trimming removed 3 bases from V and 2 bases from J; junction bases left unmatched: 3. This CDR3 is 14 amino acids long. Germline V gives CDR1 DFQATT, CDR2 SNEGSKA (reference sequence). Here the CDR3 DNA reads TGCAGTGCTAGTTTACTAGCGGGAGCCTACGAGCAGTACTTC. It encodes CSASLLAGAYEQYF.

The J gene is TRBJ2-6, the V gene TRBV5-4; D is ambiguous. The germline V gene encodes CDR1 SGHNT and CDR2 YYREEE (reference sequence). CDR3 length: 15 residues. Trimming stripped 2 bases from V and 4 bases from J, with 10 bases between. The CDR3 protein is CASSFVNSGANVLTF. CDR3 DNA: TGTGCCAGCAGCTTTGTTAACTCAGGGGCCAACGTCCTGACTTTC.

The V call is TRBV5-1, the J call TRBJ2-1, with TRBD2 matching 10 bases. Per the germline V gene, CDR1 is SGHRS and CDR2 is YFSETQ. V lost 0 bases and J lost 9; bases outside the gene matches: 3. There are 14 residues in the CDR3. CDR3 nucleotides: TGCGCCAGCAGCTTGGAGGCTAGCGGGGGTGAGCAGTTCTTC. Its protein is CASSLEASGGEQFF.

CDR3 sequence reads: CASSQEPGRAYNSPLHF. CDR3 in DNA: TGCGCCAGCAGCCAAGAGCCCGGCAGGGCCTATAATTCACCCCTCCACTTT. The chain has TRBV4-3 and TRBJ1-6, with D possibly TRBD1 on 5 matching bases. Deletions cut 0 bases from V and 2 bases from J, with 11 bases between. The CDR3 has 17 amino acids. Germline V gene lookup returns CDR1 LGHNA and CDR2 YSLEER.

This rearrangement joins TRBV27 to TRBJ2-1, with 9 positions matching TRBD2. Germline assignment: CDR1 MNHEY and CDR2 SMNVEV (reference sequence). Trimming took 0 bases from V and 15 from J; bases not matched to a gene: 6. The CDR3 has 13 residues. CDR3: CASSLSRGRAPFF. In nucleotides, the CDR3 is TGTGCCAGCAGTTTATCCCGCGGGAGGGCCCCGTTCTTC.

This clone has a single count. The chain joins TRBV24-1 to TRBJ2-5; maybe TRBD2 (6 bases). The V and J ends lost 4 bases and 5 bases respectively, with 22 bases between them. Germline V gene sequence: CDR1 KGHDR, CDR2 SFDVKD. This CDR3 has 17 residues. This CDR3 reads CATSEGGMFGIRETQYF. The CDR3 DNA sequence: TGTGCCACCAGTGAGGGGGGTATGTTTGGAATCCGGGAGACCCAGTACTTC.